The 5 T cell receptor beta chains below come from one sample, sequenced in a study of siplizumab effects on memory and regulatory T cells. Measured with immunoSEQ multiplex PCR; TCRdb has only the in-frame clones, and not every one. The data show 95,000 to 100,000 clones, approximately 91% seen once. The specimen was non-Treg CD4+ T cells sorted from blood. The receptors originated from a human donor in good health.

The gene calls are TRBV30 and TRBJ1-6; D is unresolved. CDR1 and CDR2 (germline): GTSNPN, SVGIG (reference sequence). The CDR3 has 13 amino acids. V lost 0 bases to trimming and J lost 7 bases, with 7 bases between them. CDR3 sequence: CAWSVALNSPLHF. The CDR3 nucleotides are TGTGCCTGGAGTGTGGCACTGAATTCACCCCTCCACTTT. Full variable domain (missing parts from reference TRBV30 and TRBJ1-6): SQTIHQWPATLVQPVGSPLSLECTVEGTSNPNLYWYRQAAGRGLQLLFYSVGIGQISSEVPQNLSASRPQDRQFILSSKKLLLSDSGFYLCAWSVALNSPLHFGNGTRLTVT.

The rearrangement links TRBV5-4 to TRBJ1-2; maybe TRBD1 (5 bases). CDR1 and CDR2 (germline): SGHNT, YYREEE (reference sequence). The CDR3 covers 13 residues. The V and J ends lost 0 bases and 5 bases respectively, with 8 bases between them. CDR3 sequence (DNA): TGTGCCAGCAGCTTGGCAGGGTTATATGGCTACACCTTC. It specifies CASSLAGLYGYTF.

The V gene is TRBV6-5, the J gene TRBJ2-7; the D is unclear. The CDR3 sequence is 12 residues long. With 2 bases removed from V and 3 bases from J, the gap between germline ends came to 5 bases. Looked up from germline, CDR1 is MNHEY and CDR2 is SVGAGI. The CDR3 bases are TGTGCCAGCAGTTACCTCAACTACGAGCAGTACTTC. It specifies CASSYLNYEQYF.

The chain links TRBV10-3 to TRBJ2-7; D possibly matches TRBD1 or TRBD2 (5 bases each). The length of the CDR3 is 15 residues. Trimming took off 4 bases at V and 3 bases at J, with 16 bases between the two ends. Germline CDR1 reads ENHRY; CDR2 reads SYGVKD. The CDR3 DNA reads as TGTGCCATCAGTGGCGGCCGGGGCTACTACTACGAGCAGTACTTC. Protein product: CAISGGRGYYYEQYF.

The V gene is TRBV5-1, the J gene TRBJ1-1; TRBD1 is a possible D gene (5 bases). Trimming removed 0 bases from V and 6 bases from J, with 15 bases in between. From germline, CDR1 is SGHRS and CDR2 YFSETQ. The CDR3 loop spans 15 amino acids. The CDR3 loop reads CASSLAYSGISEAFF. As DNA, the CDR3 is TGCGCCAGCAGCTTGGCGTATTCAGGGATTTCTGAAGCTTTCTTT.